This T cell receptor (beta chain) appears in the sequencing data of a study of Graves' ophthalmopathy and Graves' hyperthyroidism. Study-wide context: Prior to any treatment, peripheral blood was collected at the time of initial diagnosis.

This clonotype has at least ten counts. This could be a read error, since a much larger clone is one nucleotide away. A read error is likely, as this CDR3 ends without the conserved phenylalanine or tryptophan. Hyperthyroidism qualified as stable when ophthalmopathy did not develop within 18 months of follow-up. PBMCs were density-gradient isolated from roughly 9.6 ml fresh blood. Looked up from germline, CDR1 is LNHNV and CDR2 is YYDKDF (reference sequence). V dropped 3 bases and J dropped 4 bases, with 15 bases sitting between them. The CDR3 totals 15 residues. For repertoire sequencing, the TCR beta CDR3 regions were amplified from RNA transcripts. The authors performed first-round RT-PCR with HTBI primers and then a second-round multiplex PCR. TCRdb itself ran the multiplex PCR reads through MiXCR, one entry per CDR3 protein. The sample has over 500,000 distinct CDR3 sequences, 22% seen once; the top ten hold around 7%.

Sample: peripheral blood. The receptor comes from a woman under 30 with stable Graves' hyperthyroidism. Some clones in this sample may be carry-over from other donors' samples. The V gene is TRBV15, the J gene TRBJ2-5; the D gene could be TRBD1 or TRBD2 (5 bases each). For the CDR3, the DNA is TGTGCCACCAGCAGTCTAAGAGGGGCAGGAGAGACCCAGTACCTC. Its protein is CATSSLRGAGETQYL.